Below are 13 T cell receptor beta chains sequenced from a single sample in a study of blood T cells in healthy people across ages. Primers used in a second PCR of about 6 to 11 cycles were a sample-barcoded 5' primer and a J-beta primer mix. One entry per CDR3 protein, called by TCRdb with MiXCR from the 5' RACE reads. The sample has roughly 1,300,000 distinct CDR3 sequences; approximately 59% are singletons. The source material was blood. Receptors were obtained from a man between 18 and 29 years old in good health.

The chain recombines TRBV29-1 with TRBJ2-7, with a weak D call TRBD1 (5 bases). CDR3 length: 12 amino acids. CDR1 is SQVTM, CDR2 ANQGSEA, per germline. The CDR3 DNA follows: TGCAACGTCGGTTTACAGGCCTACGAGCAGTACTTC. Amino acid sequence: CNVGLQAYEQYF.

The chain carries TRBV5-1 and TRBJ2-7, with D tentatively TRBD1 or TRBD2 (6 bases each). The CDR3 covers 14 residues. The V end was cut by 1 base, the J end by 5 bases, with 13 bases between. Germline CDR1 and CDR2: SGHRS and YFSETQ. The CDR3 is CASSLRGALNEQYF. As DNA, the CDR3 is TGCGCCAGCAGCTTGAGGGGGGCTCTCAACGAGCAGTACTTC.

The rearrangement joins TRBV6-1 to TRBJ2-1; 7 nucleotides match TRBD1. This CDR3 has 14 amino acids. Germline lookup yields CDR1 MNHNS and CDR2 SASEGT. The junction had 5 bases not matched to a gene; V was cut back by 3 bases and J by 6 bases. The CDR3 loop reads CASSDRGTANEQFF. The DNA for the CDR3 is TGTGCCAGCAGTGACAGGGGGACAGCCAATGAGCAGTTCTTC.

The chain employs TRBV12-3 or TRBV12-4 and TRBJ1-2, with 9 bases lining up with TRBD1. The CDR3 has 19 residues. V gave up 1 base and J gave up 5 bases; unmatched junction bases: 17. CDR3 nucleotides: TGTGCCAGCAGTTTAGTAAAGTACGGGACAGGGTATCTTCTGTATGGCTACACCTTC. Translating it yields CASSLVKYGTGYLLYGYTF.

This chain joins TRBV27 and TRBJ1-5, with D unclear. Germline values: CDR1 MNHEY, CDR2 SMNVEV (reference sequence). CDR3 size: 13 residues. The germline V and J ends were trimmed by 7 bases and 4 bases, with 11 bases remaining between them. The CDR3, as DNA: TGTGCCAGCACCGCACGGCGGAATCAGCCCCAGCATTTT. Its translation is CASTARRNQPQHF.

V usage is TRBV4-1 and J usage is TRBJ1-3, with no clear D. Germline CDR1 reads MGHRA; CDR2 reads YSYEKL. V lost 1 base, J lost 0 bases, and 16 bases lay in between. The CDR3 sequence is 18 residues long. In DNA form, the CDR3 reads TGCGCCAGCAGCCAAGGGGCCAGAGGTCAAGACTCTGGAAACACCATATATTTT. Translation gives CASSQGARGQDSGNTIYF.

The J gene is TRBJ2-7, the V gene TRBV20-1, with TRBD1 matching over 10 bases. Germline V gene lookup returns CDR1 DFQATT and CDR2 SNEGSKA (reference sequence). J was trimmed by 4 bases and V by 5 bases; bases with no gene match: 14. This CDR3 comprises 16 residues. The CDR3 is CSAWGTGASGWYEQYF. DNA for the CDR3: TGCAGTGCTTGGGGGACAGGGGCGAGCGGGTGGTACGAGCAGTACTTC.

This clonotype was observed a few times. The gene calls are TRBV6-5 and TRBJ2-5; possibly TRBD1 or TRBD2 for D (5 bases each). The CDR3 is 13 amino acids. Germline assignment: CDR1 MNHEY and CDR2 SVGAGI. V was trimmed by 4 bases and J by 4 bases, leaving 10 bases between them. This chain's CDR3 is CASSSGTLETQYF. The DNA of the CDR3 is TGTGCCAGCAGTTCCGGGACGTTAGAGACCCAGTACTTC.

The CDR3 loop reads CASSSPRAIDTQYF. DNA of the CDR3: TGTGCCAGCAGCTCGCCCAGGGCTATAGATACGCAGTATTTT. This chain joins TRBV7-2 and TRBJ2-3, with D perhaps matching TRBD1 (5 bases). This CDR3 has 14 amino acids. Germline V gene data show CDR1 as SGHTA and CDR2 as FQGNSA. The ends were cut back, 4 bases at V and 5 bases at J, with 13 bases in the middle.

The rearrangement joins TRBV28 to TRBJ2-1; possibly TRBD1 for D (6 bases). Trimming shortened V by 3 bases and J by 3 bases, and 12 bases separated the two germline ends. The CDR3 spans 15 residues. The germline V gene has CDR1 MDHEN and CDR2 SYDVKM. The CDR3 loop reads CASSFPGHSYNEQFF. The CDR3 region has the DNA TGTGCCAGCAGTTTCCCGGGACACAGCTACAATGAGCAGTTCTTC.

This chain uses TRBV2 with TRBJ2-3; 11 bases are shared with TRBD1. CDR1 and CDR2 from the germline V gene are SNHLY and FYNNEI. The CDR3 totals 14 residues. V was pared by 7 bases and J by 9 bases, with 9 bases of the junction left unmatched. CDR3: CASTPGQGAGTQYF. As DNA, the CDR3 is TGTGCCAGCACCCCCGGACAGGGGGCAGGAACGCAGTATTTT.

This chain links TRBV7-6 with TRBJ1-3; D is unclear. The V gene's germline CDR1 is SGHVS and CDR2 FNYEAQ. The CDR3 totals 15 residues. With 1 base removed from V and 0 bases from J, the gap between germline ends came to 7 bases. In DNA form, the CDR3 reads TGTGCCAGCAGCTTAGAACCGAACTCTGGAAACACCATATATTTT. This translates into CASSLEPNSGNTIYF.

This chain uses TRBV11-2 with TRBJ2-1; 9 bases fit TRBD1. With V trimmed by 5 bases and J by 3 bases, 11 bases remained unmatched. Germline CDR1 and CDR2: SGHAT and FQNNGV. This CDR3 comprises 17 residues. The CDR3 DNA reads TGTGCCAGCAGCGTATCACCCGGGACAGGGATCTACAATGAGCAGTTCTTC. Its protein product is CASSVSPGTGIYNEQFF.